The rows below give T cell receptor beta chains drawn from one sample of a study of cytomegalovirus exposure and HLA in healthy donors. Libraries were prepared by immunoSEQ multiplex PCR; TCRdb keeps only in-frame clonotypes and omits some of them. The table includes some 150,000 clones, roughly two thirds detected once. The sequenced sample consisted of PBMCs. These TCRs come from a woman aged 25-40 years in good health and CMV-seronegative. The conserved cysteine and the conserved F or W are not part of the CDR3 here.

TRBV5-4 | ASSSATGTTGELF
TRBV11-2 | ASSLESGDRYEQY
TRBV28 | ASNPQGEDTQY
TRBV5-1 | ASSIGTGNNSPLH
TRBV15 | ATSRFTGLNQETQY
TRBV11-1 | ASSSPAGGGTGELF
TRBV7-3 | ASRGSTGELF
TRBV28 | ASSLHGDYYGYT
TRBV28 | ASSLQTKNEQF
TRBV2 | ASSPEGISNTEAF
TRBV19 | ASSIERGGTADTQY
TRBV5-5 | ASRYGTSGQETQY
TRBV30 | AWRLAGGARDTQY
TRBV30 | AWSMTREQY
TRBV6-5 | ASTQRGGDTQY
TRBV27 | ASSPRQGPRSPLH
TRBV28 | ASSLESVPGNTIY
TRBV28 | ASSLPGSTEQY